The 20 T cell receptor beta chains given below trace back to one sample, sequenced in a study of CD8 T cells in Susac syndrome (dated by TCRdb to the late 2010s). Library preparation was by the immunoSEQ multiplex PCR assay. RNA was extracted using the RNeasy kit, and roughly 0.5 to 1 microgram was reverse transcribed with random hexamers. Using fastp trimming at Q25 and MiXCR clonotype assembly, TCRdb reanalyzed the public sequencing data and kept in-frame beta chains. Each entry merges the rows of one CDR3 protein and shows their most common DNA and genes. This sample has tens of thousands of distinct CDR3 sequences in its table, and 80% to 95% of those were observed once. In total, the top ten clones hold 0.4% to 0.5% of the sample. Sequences were obtained from CD8+ T cells from PBMCs. The receptors here all came from a human donor in good health.

The CDR3 sequence: CASSLQPGEQYF. The CDR3 DNA sequence: TGTGCCAGCAGCCTCCAGCCCGGGGAGCAGTACTTC. The V and J genes are TRBV7-9 and TRBJ2-7; no reliable D call. Deletions cut 5 bases from V and 7 bases from J, with 12 bases between. Germline CDR1 reads SEHNR; CDR2 reads FQNEAQ (reference sequence). The CDR3 is made up of 12 amino acids.

J is TRBJ2-5 and V is TRBV14; D is possibly TRBD1 (5 bases). The CDR3 length is 16 residues. Trimming stripped 1 base from V and 0 bases from J, with 12 bases between. Looked up from germline, CDR1 is SGHDN and CDR2 is FVKESK. The CDR3 region has the DNA TGTGCCAGCAGCCAAGGAGGAATGGGGCACCAAGAGACCCAGTACTTC. Its translation: CASSQGGMGHQETQYF.

This chain links TRBV19 with TRBJ1-1; D not certain. Per the germline V gene, CDR1 is LNHDA and CDR2 is SQIVND (reference sequence). V was trimmed by 6 bases and J by 2 bases, leaving 13 bases between them. The CDR3 length is 14 residues. The CDR3 nucleotides are TGTGCCAGTAGCCAAGCGTATTCTAACACTGAAGCTTTCTTT. This gives the protein CASSQAYSNTEAFF.

The chain has TRBV2 and TRBJ2-7; TRBD1 matches at 8 bases. This CDR3 has 12 amino acids. Looked up from germline, CDR1 is SNHLY and CDR2 is FYNNEI. After removal of 4 bases from V and 10 bases from J, the junction contained 6 bases not matched to a gene. The CDR3: CASSGRGTGQYF. The CDR3 region has the DNA TGTGCCAGCAGTGGGAGAGGGACAGGCCAGTACTTC. The full variable domain, rest sourced from reference TRBV2 and TRBJ2-7, is EPEVTQTPSHQVTQMGQEVILRCVPISNHLYFYWYRQILGQKVEFLVSFYNNEISEKSEIFDDQFSVERPDGSNFTLKIRSTKLEDSAMYFCASSGRGTGQYFGPGTRLTVT.

V and J are TRBV28 and TRBJ2-7; D ambiguous. The CDR3 totals 9 residues. In germline, CDR1 is MDHEN, CDR2 SYDVKM. Trimming removed 8 bases at V and 4 bases at J, with 3 bases between. The CDR3: CASGYEQYF. CDR3 nucleotide sequence: TGTGCCAGCGGGTACGAGCAGTACTTC.

The chain joins TRBV4-2 to TRBJ2-7; D perhaps matches TRBD2 (6 bases). The V gene lost 1 base and the J gene lost 3 bases, with 19 bases spanning the gap. The CDR3 sequence is 17 residues long. Per germline, CDR1 LGHNA and CDR2 YNFKEQ. For the CDR3, the DNA is TGTGCCAGCAGCCAAGCCCTGGAGGGCCGAGACTTCTACGAGCAGTACTTC. Protein: CASSQALEGRDFYEQYF.

The V and J genes are TRBV6-5 and TRBJ2-5; no reliable D call. This CDR3 comprises 11 residues. Trimming left V 4 bases short and J 5 bases short, with 5 bases between. In germline, CDR1 is MNHEY, CDR2 SVGAGI. CDR3 amino acids: CASSSSETQYF. In DNA, the CDR3 is TGTGCCAGCAGTTCTTCCGAGACCCAGTACTTC.

V usage is TRBV29-1 and J usage is TRBJ2-1; D unresolved. The CDR3 is 13 amino acids. Trimming removed 8 bases at V and 2 bases at J, with 13 bases between. In germline, CDR1 is SQVTM, CDR2 ANQGSEA. For the CDR3, the DNA is TGCAGCCCCCGGACCCTAACCTACAATGAGCAGTTCTTC. The encoded protein is CSPRTLTYNEQFF.

The chain combines TRBV11-2 with TRBJ2-5; weak D call: TRBD2 (7 bases). Germline-derived CDR1 and CDR2 are SGHAT and FQNNGV. This CDR3 has 18 residues. V lost 5 bases, J lost 5 bases, and 27 bases lay in between. In nucleotides, the CDR3 is TGTGCCAGCAGCCCCGATGACTGGGGAGGGGGATCGAGGGAGACCCAGTACTTC. It encodes CASSPDDWGGGSRETQYF.

For the CDR3, the DNA is TGTGCCATCAGTGAGCCGGGGGGGGATTACGAGCAGTACTTC. It is translated as CAISEPGGDYEQYF. This chain joins TRBV10-3 and TRBJ2-7; 8 nucleotides match TRBD2. The CDR3 is made up of 14 amino acids. CDR1 is ENHRY, CDR2 SYGVKD, per germline. V was pared by 2 bases and J by 4 bases, with 4 bases of the junction left unmatched.

The gene calls are TRBV6-5 and TRBJ2-1; the D is unclear. There are 14 residues in the CDR3. Trimming cost V 0 bases and J 14 bases, with 17 bases left between them. Looked up from germline, CDR1 is MNHEY and CDR2 is SVGAGI. The CDR3 is CASSYSNGPFVKFF. CDR3 nucleotides: TGTGCCAGCAGTTACTCGAACGGGCCCTTTGTCAAGTTCTTC.

The V gene is TRBV3-1, the J gene TRBJ2-7, with a tentative D call TRBD2 (6 bases). This CDR3 is built from 17 residues. Germline V gives CDR1 LGHDT, CDR2 YNNKEL (reference sequence). V lost 0 bases and J 0 bases, leaving 15 bases between the germline ends. The CDR3 region is CASSQDGAGRLSYEQYF. The CDR3 coding sequence is TGTGCCAGCAGCCAAGATGGTGCGGGACGCCTCTCCTACGAGCAGTACTTC.

CDR3 in amino acids: CATSDPPKADTQYF. The CDR3 DNA reads as TGTGCCACCAGTGATCCCCCGAAAGCAGATACGCAGTATTTT. The rearrangement joins TRBV24-1 to TRBJ2-3, with D uncertain. The CDR3 length is 14 residues. V was clipped by 3 bases and J by 4 bases, with 10 bases between them. In germline, CDR1 is KGHDR, CDR2 SFDVKD.

This clonotype was counted a single time. This sequence joins TRBV27 and TRBJ2-1, with D perhaps TRBD2 (6 bases). The CDR3 sequence is 14 residues long. The germline CDR1 and CDR2 sequences are MNHEY and SMNVEV (reference sequence). Trimming pared 8 bases from V and 4 bases from J, leaving 15 bases between. The CDR3 region is CASQGAGSYNEQFF. CDR3 bases: TGTGCCAGCCAGGGAGCGGGTTCGTACAATGAGCAGTTCTTC.

The rearrangement uses TRBV19 and TRBJ2-7; D tentatively fits TRBD1 or TRBD2 (5 bases each). Germline V gene data show CDR1 as LNHDA and CDR2 as SQIVND (reference sequence). V lost 7 bases, J lost 0 bases, and 7 bases lay in between. The CDR3 loop spans 12 amino acids. The CDR3 DNA follows: TGTGCCAGTACGGGGCGCTCCTACGAGCAGTACTTC. It is translated as CASTGRSYEQYF.

This chain joins TRBV4-1 and TRBJ2-5; TRBD2 matches 8 bases. The CDR3 has 15 amino acids. From germline, CDR1 is MGHRA and CDR2 YSYEKL. V lost 3 bases to trimming and J lost 2 bases; unmatched junction nucleotides: 5. CDR3: CASSQTPGGQETQYF. CDR3 in DNA: TGCGCCAGCAGCCAGACCCCGGGGGGGCAAGAGACCCAGTACTTC.

The V gene is TRBV6-5, the J gene TRBJ1-1; D unresolved. The germline V and J ends were trimmed by 0 bases and 2 bases, with 7 bases remaining between them. This CDR3 has 14 amino acids. Germline V gene sequence: CDR1 MNHEY, CDR2 SVGAGI. CDR3 region: CASSYSEGNTEAFF. CDR3 sequence (DNA): TGTGCCAGCAGTTACTCCGAAGGAAACACTGAAGCTTTCTTT.

This chain uses TRBV4-3 with TRBJ2-1; TRBD2 might be the D (5 bases). Germline-derived CDR1 and CDR2 are LGHNA and YSLEER. The CDR3 covers 18 residues. V was clipped by 0 bases and J by 2 bases, with 17 bases between them. CDR3 nucleotides: TGCGCCAGCAGCCAAGATTTAACCGGGGTTGGGGCCTACAATGAGCAGTTCTTC. This gives the protein CASSQDLTGVGAYNEQFF.

The gene calls are TRBV6-5 and TRBJ1-3, with TRBD1 as a possible D gene (5 bases). V was cut by 4 bases and J by 0 bases, with 19 bases left in between. The CDR3 runs 18 residues. Germline values: CDR1 MNHEY, CDR2 SVGAGI. The CDR3 nucleotides read TGTGCCAGCAGTTTTCGCGCGACGACAGAAAGCTCTGGAAACACCATATATTTT. It encodes CASSFRATTESSGNTIYF.

As DNA, the CDR3 is TGCAGCGTTGACACCTCAATCACAGATACGCAGTATTTT. Amino acid sequence: CSVDTSITDTQYF. The chain is built from TRBV29-1 and TRBJ2-3; D gene uncertain. Per the germline V gene, CDR1 is SQVTM and CDR2 is ANQGSEA. The CDR3 runs to 13 residues. V lost 3 bases and J 2 bases, leaving 9 bases between the germline ends.